This T cell receptor beta chain was sequenced for a study of blood T cells in healthy people across ages. As for the study in general: In model experiments, template switching was able to capture about one barcoded beta molecule for every two T cells that were present.

Trimming at V came to 5 bases and at J to 0 bases, leaving 8 bases not matched to a gene. This CDR3 is built from 16 residues. CDR1 and CDR2 from the germline V gene are SEHNR and FQNEAQ (reference sequence). Comment on this clonotype: Its cognate antigen is unknown.

Sample-barcoded 5' priming and a J-beta primer mix drove a second PCR of roughly 6 to 12 cycles. A tag from a template-switch adaptor with 12 random nucleotides marked each cDNA molecule. TCRdb re-called the 5' RACE reads with MiXCR, one entry per CDR3 protein. The data contain 2 million or so distinct CDR3 sequences, about 49% of them seen just once; the ten biggest clones take up 2.1%. Study-wide results and caveats: Because donor CMV status was unknown, expanded clonotype changes were possibly confounded.

The V call is TRBV7-9, the J call TRBJ2-7, with 9 bases lining up with TRBD1. The TCR originated in a woman aged 40-49 years in good health. Material: blood. The CDR3 reads CASSPPTGGGSYEQYF. DNA of the CDR3: TGTGCCAGCAGCCCCCCCACAGGGGGCGGCTCCTACGAGCAGTACTTC.